The 20 T cell receptor beta chains below all came from one sample that was sequenced in a study of human T cells and chemical hapten exposure. TCRdb recomputed calls from the RACE reads with MiXCR, one row per CDR3 protein. The top ten clones hold 3.6% of a sample with approximately 100,000 distinct CDR3 sequences, around 10% of them seen once. Noted time point: pre-sensitization, week 0. Treatment described: therapeutic diphenylcyclopropenone sensitization with weekly scalp DPC. The input for sequencing was whole blood, taken in connection with sensitization to the hapten diphenylcyclopropenone (DPC). These receptors all come from a woman aged 40 to 55 with alopecia areata. Some clones in this sample may be carry-over from other donors' samples.

Many counts were recorded for this clonotype. The genes are TRBV5-4 and TRBJ1-6; D is uncertain. The germline V gene has CDR1 SGHNT and CDR2 YYREEE (reference sequence). Between the trimmed V and J ends, which lost 0 bases and 9 bases, there was a span of 10 bases. The CDR3 is 14 amino acids. CDR3 protein: CASSLGVSGSPLHF. In nucleotides, the CDR3 is TGTGCCAGCAGCTTGGGTGTGAGCGGTTCACCCCTCCACTTT.

This clonotype was counted at least ten times. This chain joins TRBV4-2 and TRBJ1-5; the D is unclear. Trimming removed 1 base from V and 8 bases from J, with 12 bases in between. The CDR3 runs 14 residues. From germline, CDR1 is LGHNA and CDR2 YNFKEQ. CDR3 bases: TGTGCCAGCAGCCAAGCCGCCTTGGGAAAGCCCCAGCATTTT. Translation: CASSQAALGKPQHF.

This clonotype was detected a few times. The chain is built from TRBV10-3 and TRBJ1-2; 11 bases are shared with TRBD1. This CDR3 contains 16 residues. Per the germline V gene, CDR1 is ENHRY and CDR2 is SYGVKD. The junction had 11 bases not matched to a gene; V was cut back by 6 bases and J by 5 bases. The CDR3: CAIRRTGGRRTYGYTF. CDR3 coding DNA: TGTGCCATCAGGCGGACAGGGGGCCGGCGTACATATGGCTACACCTTC.

The table lists this clonotype with many counts. The chain recombines TRBV7-9 with TRBJ2-7, with 9 bases matching TRBD2. The CDR3 totals 14 residues. Germline V gene data show CDR1 as SEHNR and CDR2 as FQNEAQ (reference sequence). Trimming took 5 bases from V and 3 from J; bases not matched to a gene: 5. The DNA of the CDR3 is TGTGCCAGCAGCCTGGGAGCGGGGGGCTACGAGCAGTACTTC. It specifies CASSLGAGGYEQYF. The full variable domain, rest sourced from reference TRBV7-9 and TRBJ2-7, is DTGVSQNPRHKITKRGQNVTFRCDPISEHNRLYWYRQTLGQGPEFLTYFQNEAQLEKSRLLSDRFSAERPKGSFSTLEIQRTEQGDSAMYLCASSLGAGGYEQYFGPGTRLTVT.

The chain uses TRBV7-2 and TRBJ2-5, with D possibly called TRBD1 or TRBD2 (5 bases each). CDR3 length: 12 residues. Germline V gene data show CDR1 as SGHTA and CDR2 as FQGNSA. The germline V and J ends were trimmed by 1 base and 14 bases, with 14 bases remaining between them. The CDR3 protein is CASSLESGTPYF. The CDR3 coding sequence is TGTGCCAGCAGCTTAGAGTCCGGGACGCCCTACTTC.

V gene TRBV6-2 or TRBV6-3 combines with J gene TRBJ1-6, with 9 bases aligning to TRBD1. V shed 7 bases and J 9 bases; nucleotides not matched to a gene: 7. There are 14 residues in the CDR3. Per germline, CDR1 MNHEY and CDR2 SVGEGT. The CDR3 nucleotides read TGTGCCAGCAATCAACAGGGGGCTTCTTCACCCCTCCACTTT. Its protein product is CASNQQGASSPLHF.

In its sample, this clonotype was seen a few times. The V and J genes are TRBV12-3 or TRBV12-4 and TRBJ2-2, with D perhaps TRBD1 (6 bases). V lost 6 bases and J 8 bases, leaving 16 bases between the germline ends. The CDR3 is made up of 14 amino acids. The CDR3 DNA follows: TGTGCCAGCAGCCTCTCTACAGGGATTGGGGAGCTGTTTTTT. This codes for CASSLSTGIGELFF.

This clonotype was counted a few times. V is TRBV7-9 and J is TRBJ1-2; D may be TRBD1 (5 bases). Germline CDR1 is SEHNR and CDR2 is FQNEAQ (reference sequence). Trimming removed 4 bases from V and 1 base from J, with 13 bases in between. The CDR3 is 15 amino acids. CDR3 loop: CASSSRQGVNYGYTF. The CDR3, as DNA: TGTGCCAGCAGCTCGAGGCAGGGAGTTAACTATGGCTACACCTTC.

In this sample, this clonotype turned up a few times. This sequence joins TRBV4-1 and TRBJ2-3; 7 bases map to TRBD1. This CDR3 contains 16 residues. The germline CDR1 and CDR2 sequences are MGHRA and YSYEKL. V lost 3 bases and J lost 2; bases outside the gene matches: 8. CDR3 region: CASSQRAEGATDTQYF. The DNA for the CDR3 is TGCGCCAGCAGCCAGAGAGCTGAGGGGGCCACAGATACGCAGTATTTT.

The gene calls are TRBV10-3 and TRBJ2-1, with 14 bases that match TRBD2. V trimming: 3 bases; J trimming: 9 bases; junction bases outside the gene matches: 10. CDR1 is ENHRY and CDR2 is SYGVKD in the germline V gene. The CDR3 sequence is 17 residues long. The CDR3 region has the DNA TGTGCCATCAGTGACCCTTCGACTAGCGGGGGGGTGAGTGAGCAGTTCTTC. This encodes CAISDPSTSGGVSEQFF.

The rearrangement links TRBV20-1 to TRBJ2-7, with a tentative D call TRBD1 (5 bases). Germline V CDR1 and CDR2: DFQATT, SNEGSKA (reference sequence). The CDR3 is 14 residues long. V was shortened by 5 bases and J by 0 bases, with 14 bases between the two germline ends. The CDR3 protein is CSAVDRDHSYEQYF. The CDR3 DNA sequence: TGCAGTGCTGTTGACAGAGACCACTCCTACGAGCAGTACTTC.

There are many counts of this clonotype. This sequence joins TRBV6-1 and TRBJ2-5; D gene ambiguous. Germline-derived CDR1 and CDR2 are MNHNS and SASEGT. Deletions cut 2 bases from V and 4 bases from J, with 17 bases between. The CDR3 spans 16 residues. CDR3 loop: CASSEQLGAAPETQYF. In nucleotides, the CDR3 is TGTGCCAGCAGTGAACAGTTGGGCGCTGCCCCAGAGACCCAGTACTTC.

This clonotype was seen at least ten times. V and J are TRBV6-6 and TRBJ1-1; 8 nucleotides line up with TRBD1. V was pared by 6 bases and J by 2 bases, with 11 bases of the junction left unmatched. CDR1 is MNHNY, CDR2 SVGAGI, per germline (reference sequence). The CDR3 runs to 16 residues. The CDR3 bases are TGTGCCAGCAGACCCGGGCAGGGGGCCGTTAACACTGAAGCTTTCTTT. Translation gives CASRPGQGAVNTEAFF.

The genes are TRBV10-3 and TRBJ2-2, with D uncertain. CDR1 and CDR2 from the germline V gene are ENHRY and SYGVKD. Trimming took 0 bases from V and 5 from J, leaving 7 bases between them. The CDR3 runs 14 residues. As DNA, the CDR3 is TGTGCCATCAGTGAGTCTGTAGGGACCGGGGAGCTGTTTTTT. The encoded protein is CAISESVGTGELFF.

Many counts were recorded for this clonotype. In DNA form, the CDR3 reads TGTGCCAGCTCACCACCGAGGCAGTTACGTCAGTTCTTC. Translated, it gives CASSPPRQLRQFF. The rearrangement uses TRBV18 and TRBJ2-1; D unresolved. Germline-derived CDR1 and CDR2 are KGHSH and LQKENI. Trimming stripped 0 bases from V and 13 bases from J, with 13 bases between. The CDR3 has 13 residues.

This clonotype was counted ten times or more. This chain connects TRBV11-2 to TRBJ2-2; D unclear. The V end was cut by 5 bases, the J end by 1 base, with 5 bases between. The CDR3 covers 13 residues. Germline V gene data show CDR1 as SGHAT and CDR2 as FQNNGV. The CDR3 region has the DNA TGTGCCAGCAGCGATCAGAACACCGGGGAGCTGTTTTTT. Protein product: CASSDQNTGELFF. Filled out from reference TRBV11-2 and TRBJ2-2, the complete variable domain reads EAGVAQSPRYKIIEKRQSVAFWCNPISGHATLYWYQQILGQGPKLLIQFQNNGVVDDSQLPKDRFSAERLKGVDSTLKIQPAKLEDSAVYLCASSDQNTGELFFGEGSRLTVL.

This clonotype has just a few counts. The V gene is TRBV7-9, the J gene TRBJ1-2, with a weak D call TRBD1 (5 bases). Germline V gives CDR1 SEHNR, CDR2 FQNEAQ (reference sequence). The CDR3 is 14 residues long. V was shortened by 0 bases and J by 2 bases, with 7 bases between the two germline ends. CDR3 sequence (DNA): TGTGCCAGCAGCTTAGCATCAGGGAACTATGGCTACACCTTC. As protein: CASSLASGNYGYTF.

The V and J genes are TRBV7-2 and TRBJ1-4; a weak D match, TRBD1 (5 bases). Germline CDR1 and CDR2: SGHTA and FQGNSA. The CDR3 is 14 amino acids. The ends were cut back, 5 bases at V and 8 bases at J, with 15 bases in the middle. The CDR3 is CASSPYDSNEKLFF. CDR3 nucleotides: TGTGCCAGCAGCCCATATGACAGTAACGAAAAACTGTTTTTT.

This clonotype was counted between two and nine times. The J gene is TRBJ2-1, the V gene TRBV12-3 or TRBV12-4; TRBD2 matches 9 bases. The trim removed 6 bases at V and 12 bases at J, leaving 12 bases unmatched. CDR3 length: 14 amino acids. Written as DNA, the CDR3 is TGTGCCAGCAGCCTGACTAGCGGTAATGAGCGGCAGTTCTTC. This codes for CASSLTSGNERQFF.

This clonotype was seen a few times. The V gene is TRBV6-2 or TRBV6-3, the J gene TRBJ2-1; D is unclear. This CDR3 is 16 amino acids long. Germline V gene sequence: CDR1 MNHEY, CDR2 SVGEGT. The V end lost 2 bases, the J end lost 0 bases, and 11 bases lay between the germline ends. In DNA form, the CDR3 reads TGTGCCAGCAGTTACCCGGTGGGGTTCTCCTACAATGAGCAGTTCTTC. Protein product: CASSYPVGFSYNEQFF.